This is a list of T cell receptor beta chains from one sample in a study of shared clonotypes between healthy human individuals. Measured with immunoSEQ multiplex PCR; TCRdb has only the in-frame clones, and not every one. The profile shows about 2 million clones, roughly 94% of them singletons. The sample taken for sequencing was naive CD8+ T cells sorted from blood. Receptor source: a young man in good health. CDR3s include the opening cysteine and the closing phenylalanine or tryptophan. The D gene is left open where the match is weak. Not every row has a clone size; where given, it reads once, few, many or a size class.

D gene	clone size	V gene	J gene	CDR3 DNA	CDR3 protein
-	-	TRBV6-5	TRBJ2-2	TGTGCCAGCAGTTACCCGTTCGGCAGGGGTACCGGGGAGCTGTTTTTT	CASSYPFGRGTGELFF
-	-	TRBV9	TRBJ1-3	TGTGCCAGCAGCGTAGGCATCTCTGGAAACACCATATATTTT	CASSVGISGNTIYF
-	-	TRBV10-3	TRBJ2-2	TGTGCCATTAGGACGTACGCGAACACCGGGGAGCTGTTTTTT	CAIRTYANTGELFF
-	-	TRBV5-6	TRBJ1-1	TGTGCCAGCAGCCAAACAGGGAAAGCTTTCTTT	CASSQTGKAFF
TRBD1	-	TRBV5-6	TRBJ2-7	TGTGCCAGCAGCTTGGGCACAGGGGAAAGACAGTACTTC	CASSLGTGERQYF
-	-	TRBV7-9	TRBJ1-1	TGTGCCAGCAGCTTATCCGGCTTCCATGAAGCTTTCTTT	CASSLSGFHEAFF
TRBD2	-	TRBV19	TRBJ2-3	TGTGCCAGTACCAGACTAGCGGGGCCCACAGATACGCAGTATTTT	CASTRLAGPTDTQYF
-	-	TRBV10-3	TRBJ2-3	TGTGCCATCAGGAGCACAGATACGCAGTATTTT	CAIRSTDTQYF
-	-	TRBV18	TRBJ2-3	TGTGCCAGCTCACCACCGAAGGGTGGCACAGATACGCAGTATTTT	CASSPPKGGTDTQYF
-	-	TRBV5-1	TRBJ2-1	TGCGCCAGCAGCTTGGGTGGTAGCGCCTACAATGAGCAGTTCTTC	CASSLGGSAYNEQFF
-	-	TRBV5-6	TRBJ2-7	TGTGCCAGCAGCTTAGGCGCAGGGTCCTACGAGCAGTACTTC	CASSLGAGSYEQYF
TRBD1	-	TRBV5-4	TRBJ1-4	TGTGCCAGCAGCTTGGCCCCCCCCGGGACAGAGGCCGCAACTAATGAAAAACTGTTTTTT	CASSLAPPGTEAATNEKLFF
TRBD1	-	TRBV4-1	TRBJ1-1	TGCGCCAGCAGCACTCTACAGGGGGCAGGCACTGAAGCTTTCTTT	CASSTLQGAGTEAFF
-	-	TRBV5-1	TRBJ2-7	TGCGCCAGCAGCTTTCGTCTAGCAGGAGACGAGCAGTACTTC	CASSFRLAGDEQYF
-	-	TRBV5-1	TRBJ2-2	TGCGCCAGCAGCTTGGAACCGAACGGGGAGCTGTTTTTT	CASSLEPNGELFF
-	-	TRBV6-4	TRBJ1-1	TGTGCCATTGAAGTAGGGGGGAGGAATTGTAGGAAAGCTTTCTTT	CAIEVGGRNCRKAFF
-	-	TRBV29-1	TRBJ2-7	TGCAGCGTTAAGGGGGGCCCCTACGAGCAGTACTTC	CSVKGGPYEQYF
TRBD2	-	TRBV7-2	TRBJ2-3	TGTGCCAGCAGCTCCCCTAGCGGGAGGGATACAGATACGCAGTATTTT	CASSSPSGRDTDTQYF
TRBD2	-	TRBV7-2	TRBJ2-3	TGTGCCAGCAGCTCTACAGCGGGAGGGAGCACAGATACGCAGTATTTT	CASSSTAGGSTDTQYF
-	-	TRBV27	TRBJ2-2	TGTGCCAGCAGTCCCCCCGGGCGGTCCGGGGAGCTGTTTTTT	CASSPPGRSGELFF
-	few	TRBV5-1	TRBJ1-2	TGCGCCAGCAGCTTGGAGGTCGACTATGGCTACACCTTC	CASSLEVDYGYTF
TRBD2	-	TRBV6-5	TRBJ2-7	TGTGCCAGCAGTTTACTAGCGGGATACCACGAGCAGTACTTC	CASSLLAGYHEQYF
-	-	TRBV19	TRBJ1-6	TGTGCCAGTAGTACGGGGACTCCCTTCAATTCACCCCTCCACTTT	CASSTGTPFNSPLHF